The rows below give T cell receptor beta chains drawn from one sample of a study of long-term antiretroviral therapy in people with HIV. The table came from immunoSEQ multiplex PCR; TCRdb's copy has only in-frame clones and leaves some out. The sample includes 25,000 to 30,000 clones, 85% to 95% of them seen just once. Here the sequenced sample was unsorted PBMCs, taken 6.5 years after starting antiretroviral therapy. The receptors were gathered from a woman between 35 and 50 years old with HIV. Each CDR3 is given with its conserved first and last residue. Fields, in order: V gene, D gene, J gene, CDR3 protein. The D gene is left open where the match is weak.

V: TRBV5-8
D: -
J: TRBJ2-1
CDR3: CARRRPKRGSSYNEQFF

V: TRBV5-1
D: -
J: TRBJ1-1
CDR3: CASSLVGSGSDTEAFF

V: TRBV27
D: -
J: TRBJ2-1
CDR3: CASKEGRSSYNEQFF

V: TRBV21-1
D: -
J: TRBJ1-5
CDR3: CASSPQLREGQPQHF

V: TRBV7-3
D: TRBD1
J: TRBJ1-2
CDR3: CASSQGQGFGGYTF

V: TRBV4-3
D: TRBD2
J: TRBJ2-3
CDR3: CASSQDRSSGGADTQYF

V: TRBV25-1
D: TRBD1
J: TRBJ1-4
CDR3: CASSEYGGQGANEKLFF

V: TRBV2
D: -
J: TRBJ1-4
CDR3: CASIPDRNNEKLFF

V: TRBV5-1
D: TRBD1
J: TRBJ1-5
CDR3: CASTTGEVGQPQHF

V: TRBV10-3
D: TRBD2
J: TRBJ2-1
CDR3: CAISSGGAYNEQFF

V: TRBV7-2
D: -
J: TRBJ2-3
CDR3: CASSSTLNTQYF

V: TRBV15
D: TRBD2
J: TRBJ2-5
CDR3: CATSRDRAGTQETQYF

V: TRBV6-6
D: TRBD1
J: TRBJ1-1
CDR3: CASYRGPNTEAFF

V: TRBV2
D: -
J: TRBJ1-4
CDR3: CAGQAGVANEKLFF

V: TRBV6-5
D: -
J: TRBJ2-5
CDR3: CASSSHGTQETQYF

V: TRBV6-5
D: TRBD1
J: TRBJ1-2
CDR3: CASSYSPGGNYGYTF

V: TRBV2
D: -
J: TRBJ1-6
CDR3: CASSEGTPGNNSPLHF

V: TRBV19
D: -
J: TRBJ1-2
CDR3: CASSRQVSNYGYTF

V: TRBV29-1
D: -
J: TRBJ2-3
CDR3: CSAPGQGSSDTQYF

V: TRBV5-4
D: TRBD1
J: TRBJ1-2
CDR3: CASSSPIQGSYGYTF

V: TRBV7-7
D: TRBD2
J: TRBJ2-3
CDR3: CASSLSSGGPWADTQYF

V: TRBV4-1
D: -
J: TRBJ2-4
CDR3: CASSQVTSRVIQYF

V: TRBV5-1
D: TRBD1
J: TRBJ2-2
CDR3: CASTPMGTGGTGELFF

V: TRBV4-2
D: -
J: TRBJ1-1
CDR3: CASSHLGRTEAFF

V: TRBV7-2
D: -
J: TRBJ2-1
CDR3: CASSPAGLRNEQFF

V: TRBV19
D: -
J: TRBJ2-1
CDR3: CASSIRGKNEQFF

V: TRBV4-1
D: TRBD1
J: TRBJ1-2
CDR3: CASSQEPRTGGYTF

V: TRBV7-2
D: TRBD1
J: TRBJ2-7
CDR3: CASSSRTGVYEQYF

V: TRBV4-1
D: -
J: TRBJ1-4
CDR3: CASSQIGRTTNEKLFF

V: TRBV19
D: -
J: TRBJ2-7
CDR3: CASSDRDRERQHF

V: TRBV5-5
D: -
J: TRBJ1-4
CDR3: CASSIEGGTGKLFF

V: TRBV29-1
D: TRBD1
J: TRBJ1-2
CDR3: CSVRQGMDYGYTF

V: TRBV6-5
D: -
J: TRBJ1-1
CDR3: CASSYRGLQAFF

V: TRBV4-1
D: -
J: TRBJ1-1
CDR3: CASSQGHTEAFF

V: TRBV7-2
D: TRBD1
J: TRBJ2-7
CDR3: CASSLKTGGSYEQYF

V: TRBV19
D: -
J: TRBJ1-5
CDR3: CASSINLGDQPQHF

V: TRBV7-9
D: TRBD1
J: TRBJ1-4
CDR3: CASSLRRQGSEKLFF

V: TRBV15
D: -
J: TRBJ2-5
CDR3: CATSRIGMGETQYF

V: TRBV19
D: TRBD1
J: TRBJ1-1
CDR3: CASSITGVNTEAFF

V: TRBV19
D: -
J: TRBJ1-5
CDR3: CATRGAAYSNQPQHF

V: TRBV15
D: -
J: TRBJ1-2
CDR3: CATSREMSYGYTF

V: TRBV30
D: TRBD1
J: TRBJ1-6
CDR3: CAWTLYPGQGYSPLHF

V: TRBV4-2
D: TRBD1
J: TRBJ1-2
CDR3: CASSSRDRLPLHYGYTF

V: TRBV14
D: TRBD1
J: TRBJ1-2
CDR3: CASSQIQGARSYGYTF

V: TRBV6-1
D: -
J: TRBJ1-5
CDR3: CASSVGGSQSQHF

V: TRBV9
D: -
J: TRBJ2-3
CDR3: CASSLEARADTQYF

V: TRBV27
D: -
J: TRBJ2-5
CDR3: CASSLSIVETQYF

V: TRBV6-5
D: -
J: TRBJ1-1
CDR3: CASSKGPYRFF

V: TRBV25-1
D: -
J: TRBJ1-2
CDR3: CASSEGRRDGYTF